This is a list of T cell receptor beta chains from one sample in a study of CD4 T cells in relation to SARS-CoV-2 and coronaviruses. Libraries were prepared by immunoSEQ multiplex PCR; TCRdb keeps only in-frame clonotypes and omits some of them. The sample lists fewer than 25,000 clones, 76% occurring once. Antigen specificity for these receptors is unknown. The specimen sequenced was CD4+ T cells from PBMCs, cultured in vitro. These receptors came from a human donor in good health. The CDR3 runs from the conserved cysteine through the conserved F or W. D genes are given only for firm matches. Not every row has a clone size; where given, it reads once, few, many or a size class.

D | J | V | size | CDR3 | DNA
NA | TRBJ2-2 | TRBV21-1 | NA | CASNSSSLQRECFGELFF | TGTGCCAGCAACAGCAGTTCCCTCCAGCGGGAGTGTTTCGGGGAGCTGTTTTTT
NA | TRBJ2-5 | TRBV24-1 | once | CATRPDGVGETQYF | TGTGCCACCAGACCAGATGGGGTGGGAGAGACCCAGTACTTC
TRBD2 | TRBJ2-3 | TRBV7-9 | NA | CASSRYSGRALGDTQYF | TGTGCCAGCAGCCGCTATAGCGGGAGGGCCCTCGGAGATACGCAGTATTTT
TRBD1 | TRBJ2-1 | TRBV29-1 | NA | CSVGGQGNNEQFF | TGCAGCGTGGGGGGACAGGGGAACAATGAGCAGTTCTTC
TRBD1 | TRBJ1-1 | TRBV28 | NA | CATGGSWTEAFF | TGTGCCACAGGGGGCAGTTGGACTGAAGCTTTCTTT
NA | TRBJ2-7 | TRBV2 | NA | CASQGGGSSYEQYF | TGTGCCAGTCAGGGGGGAGGGAGCTCCTACGAGCAGTACTTC
NA | TRBJ2-5 | TRBV2 | NA | CASSEIDPSQGETQYF | TGTGCCAGCAGTGAAATCGACCCCTCGCAGGGGGAGACCCAGTACTTC
TRBD1 | TRBJ2-7 | TRBV4-1 | few | CASSHPGTANSYEQYF | TGCGCCAGCAGCCACCCTGGGACAGCGAACTCCTACGAGCAGTACTTC
TRBD2 | TRBJ2-7 | TRBV4-2 | NA | CASSPRGGTTYEQYF | TGTGCCAGCAGCCCCCGCGGGGGGACAACCTACGAGCAGTACTTC
NA | TRBJ1-3 | TRBV10-2 | NA | CASGVSSGNTIYF | TGCGCCAGCGGCGTGAGCTCTGGAAACACCATATATTTT
NA | TRBJ2-7 | TRBV7-8 | NA | CASTVTGRYEQYF | TGTGCCAGCACCGTGACAGGACGGTACGAGCAGTACTTC
NA | TRBJ2-6 | TRBV7-3 | once | CASSKDSSGANVLTF | TGTGCCAGCAGTAAAGATAGCTCTGGGGCCAACGTCCTGACTTTC
NA | TRBJ1-1 | TRBV5-4 | NA | CASSLRRNTEAFF | TGTGCCAGCAGCTTGCGACGGAACACTGAAGCTTTCTTT
NA | TRBJ2-1 | TRBV5-1 | NA | CASSKTSYNEQFF | TGCGCCAGCAGCAAGACTAGCTACAATGAGCAGTTCTTC
TRBD2 | TRBJ2-7 | TRBV5-1 | NA | CASSYYFLTSGTTYEQYF | TGCGCCAGCAGCTACTATTTTTTGACTAGCGGGACAACCTACGAGCAGTACTTC
NA | TRBJ1-5 | TRBV12-3/TRBV12-4 | NA | CASSLRENQPQHF | TGTGCCAGCAGTTTAAGGGAGAATCAGCCCCAGCATTTT
NA | TRBJ2-3 | TRBV12-3/TRBV12-4 | NA | CASRVTDTQYF | TGTGCCAGCAGGGTCACAGATACGCAGTATTTT
TRBD2 | TRBJ2-2 | TRBV30 | NA | CACLGLAGGGGTGELFF | TGTGCCTGCCTGGGACTAGCGGGAGGGGGGGGCACCGGGGAGCTGTTTTTT
NA | TRBJ2-3 | TRBV7-9 | large | CASSYDPAYRATPQYF | TGTGCCAGCAGCTACGACCCCGCCTACCGAGCAACCCCGCAGTATTTT
TRBD2 | TRBJ2-1 | TRBV4-1 | once | CASSQDYGTSGRANEQFF | TGCGCCAGCAGCCAAGACTATGGGACTAGCGGGAGGGCCAATGAGCAGTTCTTC
NA | TRBJ1-2 | TRBV10-3 | NA | CAITETDGYGYTF | TGTGCCATCACCGAGACGGACGGTTATGGCTACACCTTC
NA | TRBJ1-5 | TRBV15 | NA | CATSRRGNQPQHF | TGTGCCACCAGCCGACGGGGTAATCAGCCCCAGCATTTT
NA | TRBJ2-5 | TRBV5-6 | NA | CASSLPQTVQETQYF | TGTGCCAGCAGCTTACCCCAGACAGTACAAGAGACCCAGTACTTC
NA | TRBJ1-2 | TRBV7-2 | NA | CASSLMGNNYGYTF | TGTGCCAGCAGCTTGATGGGGAATAACTATGGCTACACCTTC
NA | TRBJ2-3 | TRBV7-9 | NA | CASSSRVGGLSTDTQYF | TGTGCCAGCAGCTCACGGGTGGGGGGATTGAGCACAGATACGCAGTATTTT
NA | TRBJ2-7 | TRBV15 | few | CATSRVGGIGEQYF | TGTGCCACCAGCAGAGTAGGCGGGATCGGCGAGCAGTACTTC
TRBD1 | TRBJ2-7 | TRBV5-5 | NA | CASRTSRGLSYEQYF | TGTGCCAGCAGAACATCCAGGGGGTTGTCCTACGAGCAGTACTTC
NA | TRBJ1-1 | TRBV12-3/TRBV12-4 | NA | CASSFRTTEAFF | TGTGCCAGCAGTTTTAGGACCACTGAAGCTTTCTTT
NA | TRBJ2-5 | TRBV10-3 | NA | CAISGGGDRRQETQYF | TGTGCCATCAGTGGGGGAGGGGACAGGCGCCAAGAGACCCAGTACTTC